These 18 T cell receptor beta chains were all obtained from the same sample, sequenced in a study of blood T cells in healthy people across ages. A second PCR, run for roughly 7 to 11 cycles, used a sample-barcoded 5' primer plus a J-beta primer mix. TCRdb re-derived calls from the 5' RACE reads in MiXCR, one entry per CDR3 protein. The repertoire holds about 690,000 distinct CDR3 sequences, 40% to 50% seen once, with about 30% in the top ten. Sequenced: blood. All receptors come from a man older than 75 in good health.

V is TRBV19 and J is TRBJ1-5; D is unclear. This CDR3 contains 15 residues. Trimming pared 4 bases from V and 3 bases from J, leaving 13 bases between. Germline V gene lookup returns CDR1 LNHDA and CDR2 SQIVND (reference sequence). The chain's CDR3 is CASSTPRSFNQPQHF. The DNA of the CDR3 is TGTGCCAGTAGTACCCCCCGTAGCTTCAATCAGCCCCAGCATTTT.

Note on this clonotype: At one end, the junction sequence differs from germline, possibly due to a read error. The V and J genes are TRBV18 and TRBJ2-1; D unclear. Germline values: CDR1 KGHSH, CDR2 LQKENI. CDR3 length: 17 residues. In DNA form, the CDR3 reads TGTGCCAGCTCAACACCGGTCGGAGACCTCTCCTACAATGAGCAGTTCTTC. Protein product: CASSTPVGDLSYNEQFF.

This clonotype was seen more than once but under ten times. This sequence joins TRBV20-1 and TRBJ1-4; weak D call: TRBD1 (6 bases). V was pared by 3 bases and J by 5 bases, with 10 bases between. This CDR3 spans 13 amino acids. CDR1 and CDR2 (germline): DFQATT, SNEGSKA (reference sequence). In DNA, the CDR3 is TGCAGTGCTAGTGGGGGCGCCAATGAAAAACTGTTTTTT. Encoded protein: CSASGGANEKLFF.

The table lists this clonotype with a few counts. This chain connects TRBV6-2 or TRBV6-3 to TRBJ2-7, with D hard to call. This CDR3 is built from 14 residues. Germline CDR1 is MNHEY and CDR2 is SVGEGT. V gave up 2 bases and J gave up 1 base, with 9 bases separating them. The CDR3 here is CASSYPAASYEQYF. The CDR3 DNA sequence: TGTGCCAGCAGTTACCCAGCAGCGTCCTACGAGCAGTACTTC.

This clonotype occurred a few times. The CDR3 bases are TGTGCCAGCAGTGAACAGGGGGCGGGACAGCCCCAGCATTTT. It specifies CASSEQGAGQPQHF. The rearrangement links TRBV2 to TRBJ1-5, with 8 nucleotides matching TRBD1. The CDR3 loop spans 14 amino acids. V lost 2 bases, J lost 7 bases, and 4 bases stayed unmatched. The V gene's germline CDR1 is SNHLY and CDR2 FYNNEI. The full variable domain, with the rest looked up from reference TRBV2 and TRBJ1-5, is EPEVTQTPSHQVTQMGQEVILRCVPISNHLYFYWYRQILGQKVEFLVSFYNNEISEKSEIFDDQFSVERPDGSNFTLKIRSTKLEDSAMYFCASSEQGAGQPQHFGDGTRLSIL.

Only a few counts were recorded for this clonotype. The rearrangement uses TRBV7-2 and TRBJ2-7; weak D call: TRBD2 (5 bases). V lost 1 base and J lost 2, with 12 bases in between. CDR1 and CDR2 (germline): SGHTA, FQGNSA. The CDR3 length is 15 residues. CDR3 amino acids: CASSLEAAAAYEQYF. As DNA, the CDR3 is TGTGCCAGCAGCTTAGAGGCAGCGGCTGCCTACGAGCAGTACTTC.

This clonotype was observed a few times. J is TRBJ1-1 and V is TRBV29-1; D might be TRBD1 (6 bases). The V gene's germline CDR1 is SQVTM and CDR2 ANQGSEA. V was shortened by 2 bases and J by 4 bases, with 14 bases between the two germline ends. The CDR3 is 14 amino acids. As DNA, the CDR3 is TGCAGCGTTGAATCGGGGGCGGAAGGCACTGAAGCTTTCTTT. It translates to CSVESGAEGTEAFF.

This clonotype was counted only a few times. The J gene is TRBJ1-4, the V gene TRBV7-2; D may be TRBD1 (5 bases). The germline CDR1 and CDR2 sequences are SGHTA and FQGNSA. The CDR3 contains 14 residues. Trimming took 5 bases from V and 7 from J, leaving 14 bases between them. In nucleotides, the CDR3 is TGTGCCAGCAGCCTCGGGACGTCCGGTGAAAAACTGTTTTTT. This codes for CASSLGTSGEKLFF.

The gene calls are TRBV6-5 and TRBJ2-7, with unresolved D. This CDR3 is built from 14 residues. Deletions cut 5 bases from V and 5 bases from J, with 16 bases between. Looked up from germline, CDR1 is MNHEY and CDR2 is SVGAGI. The CDR3 sequence: CASSPHSPLHEQYF. DNA for the CDR3: TGTGCCAGCAGTCCCCACAGCCCCCTCCACGAGCAGTACTTC.

The rearrangement joins TRBV20-1 to TRBJ1-1; possible D gene TRBD1, 6 bases. The CDR3 contains 14 residues. Trimming took 0 bases from V and 2 from J, leaving 10 bases between them. Germline V gene lookup returns CDR1 DFQATT and CDR2 SNEGSKA (reference sequence). The CDR3 loop reads CSARDLGANTEAFF. Written as DNA, the CDR3 is TGCAGTGCTAGAGATCTGGGGGCAAACACTGAAGCTTTCTTT.

The chain has TRBV20-1 and TRBJ1-2, with 8 bases matching TRBD1. V gave up 3 bases and J gave up 3 bases; unmatched junction bases: 3. CDR1 DFQATT and CDR2 SNEGSKA come from the germline V gene (reference sequence). This CDR3 has 13 residues. The CDR3 spells CSARSGQDYGYTF. The CDR3 DNA reads TGCAGTGCTAGGTCGGGACAGGACTATGGCTACACCTTC.

The J gene is TRBJ2-3, the V gene TRBV7-2; D remains ambiguous. V was clipped by 1 base and J by 1 base, with 9 bases between them. The germline CDR1 and CDR2 sequences are SGHTA and FQGNSA. This CDR3 region has 15 residues. CDR3 coding DNA: TGTGCCAGCAGCTTAGTTTATAGGGGCACAGATACGCAGTATTTT. It specifies CASSLVYRGTDTQYF.

The J gene is TRBJ2-1, the V gene TRBV7-9, with D possibly called TRBD1 or TRBD2 (5 bases each). V lost 5 bases and J 3 bases, leaving 20 bases between the germline ends. Germline V gene sequence: CDR1 SEHNR, CDR2 FQNEAQ (reference sequence). The CDR3 covers 17 residues. The CDR3 DNA sequence: TGTGCCAGCAGCGTGAGTCGAGGGGCGGAGATCTACAATGAGCAGTTCTTC. Translating it yields CASSVSRGAEIYNEQFF.

The V gene is TRBV7-9, the J gene TRBJ1-4; the match to TRBD1 covers 8 bases. This CDR3 is built from 15 residues. In germline, CDR1 is SEHNR, CDR2 FQNEAQ (reference sequence). Unmatched junction bases numbered 9, after V lost 5 bases and J lost 7 bases. The CDR3 DNA follows: TGTGCCAGCAGCGAACAGACAGGGGATTCTGAAAAACTGTTTTTT. As protein: CASSEQTGDSEKLFF.

This clonotype has a handful of counts. The DNA for the CDR3 is TGTGCCAGCAGCTCACCTCAGGGGGCGGGGGGGACCTACGAGCAGTACTTC. Translating gives CASSSPQGAGGTYEQYF. This chain uses TRBV7-9 with TRBJ2-7, with D possibly TRBD2 on 9 matching bases. Germline V CDR1 and CDR2: SEHNR, FQNEAQ (reference sequence). Trimming cost V 4 bases and J 2 bases, with 21 bases left between them. There are 17 residues in the CDR3.

The rearrangement uses TRBV14 and TRBJ2-3, with 7 bases matching TRBD1. Germline CDR1 SGHDN, CDR2 FVKESK. This CDR3 is 15 amino acids long. J lost 1 base, V lost 0 bases, and 1 base had no gene match. The CDR3 sequence is CASSQDGTGTDTQYF. The CDR3 coding sequence is TGTGCCAGCAGCCAAGACGGGACAGGCACAGATACGCAGTATTTT.

Concerning this clonotype itself: A read error may account for a junction end that differs from germline. The V and J genes are TRBV20-1 and TRBJ2-5; 8 bases match TRBD2. This CDR3 has 16 residues. CDR1 and CDR2 (germline): DFQATT, SNEGSKA (reference sequence). CDR3 sequence reads: CSTRSDGAGVGETQYF. The CDR3 nucleotides read TGCAGTACTAGAAGTGACGGAGCGGGAGTTGGCGAGACCCAGTACTTC.

In the case of this clonotype: Possible read error: a much larger clone is one base away. V gene TRBV29-1 combines with J gene TRBJ2-5; D unclear. CDR3 length: 11 residues. Germline CDR1 reads SQVTM; CDR2 reads ANQGSEA. The CDR3 is CSVRLQEAQYF. The CDR3 DNA is TGCAGCGTACGGCTCCAAGAGGCCCAGTACTTC.